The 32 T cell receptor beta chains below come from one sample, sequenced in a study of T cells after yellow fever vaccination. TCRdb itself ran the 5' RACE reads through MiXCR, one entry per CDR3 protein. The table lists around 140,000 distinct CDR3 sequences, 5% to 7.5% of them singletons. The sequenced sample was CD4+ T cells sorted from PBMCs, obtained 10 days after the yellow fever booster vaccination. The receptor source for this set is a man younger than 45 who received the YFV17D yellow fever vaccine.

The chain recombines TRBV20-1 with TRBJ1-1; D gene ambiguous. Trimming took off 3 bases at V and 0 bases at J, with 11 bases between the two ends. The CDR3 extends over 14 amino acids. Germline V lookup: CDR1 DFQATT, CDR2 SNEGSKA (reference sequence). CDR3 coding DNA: TGCAGTGCTAGCTTACAGCTTTTGAACACTGAAGCTTTCTTT. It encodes CSASLQLLNTEAFF.

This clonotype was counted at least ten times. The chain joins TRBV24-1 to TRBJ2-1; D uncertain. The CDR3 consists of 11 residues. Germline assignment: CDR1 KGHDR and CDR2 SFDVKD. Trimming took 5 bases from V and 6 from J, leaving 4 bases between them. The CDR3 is CATSVSNEQFF. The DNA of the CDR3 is TGTGCCACCAGTGTAAGCAATGAGCAGTTCTTC.

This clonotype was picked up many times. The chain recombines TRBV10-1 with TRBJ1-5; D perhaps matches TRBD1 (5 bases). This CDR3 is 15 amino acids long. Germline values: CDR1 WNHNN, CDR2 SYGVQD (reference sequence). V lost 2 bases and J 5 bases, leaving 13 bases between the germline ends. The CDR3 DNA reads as TGCGCCAGCAGTGAGCCCCTACAGGTCCATCAGCCCCAGCATTTT. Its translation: CASSEPLQVHQPQHF.

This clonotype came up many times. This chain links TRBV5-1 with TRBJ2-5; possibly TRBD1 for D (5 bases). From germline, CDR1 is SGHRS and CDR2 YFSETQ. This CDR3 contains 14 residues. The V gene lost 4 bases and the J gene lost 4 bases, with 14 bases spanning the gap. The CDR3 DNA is TGCGCCAGCAGCACGCCCCAGGGTTCAGAGACCCAGTACTTC. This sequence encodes CASSTPQGSETQYF. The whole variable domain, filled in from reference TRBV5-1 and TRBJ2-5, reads KAGVTQTPRYLIKTRGQQVTLSCSPISGHRSVSWYQQTPGQGLQFLFEYFSETQRNKGNFPGRFSGRQFSNSRSEMNVSTLELGDSALYLCASSTPQGSETQYFGPGTRLLVL.

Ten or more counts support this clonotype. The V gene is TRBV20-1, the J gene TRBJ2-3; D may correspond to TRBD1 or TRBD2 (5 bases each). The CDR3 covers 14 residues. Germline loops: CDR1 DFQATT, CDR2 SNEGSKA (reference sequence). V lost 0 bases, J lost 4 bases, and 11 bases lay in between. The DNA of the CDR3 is TGCAGTGCTAGAGATCCCACGGGGCCAGATACGCAGTATTTT. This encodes CSARDPTGPDTQYF.

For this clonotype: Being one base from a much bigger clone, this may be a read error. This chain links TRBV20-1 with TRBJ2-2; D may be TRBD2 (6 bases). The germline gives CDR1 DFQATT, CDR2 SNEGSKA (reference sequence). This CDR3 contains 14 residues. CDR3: CSARDTGNTGGLFF. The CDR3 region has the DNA TGCAGTGCTAGAGATACGGGGAACACCGGGGGGCTGTTTTTT.

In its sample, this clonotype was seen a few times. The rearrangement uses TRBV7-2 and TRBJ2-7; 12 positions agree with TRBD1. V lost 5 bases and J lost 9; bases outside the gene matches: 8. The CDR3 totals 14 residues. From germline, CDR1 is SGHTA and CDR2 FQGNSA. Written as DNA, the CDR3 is TGTGCCAGCAGCACTGGGACAGGGGGCCTTGCGCAGTACTTC. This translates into CASSTGTGGLAQYF.

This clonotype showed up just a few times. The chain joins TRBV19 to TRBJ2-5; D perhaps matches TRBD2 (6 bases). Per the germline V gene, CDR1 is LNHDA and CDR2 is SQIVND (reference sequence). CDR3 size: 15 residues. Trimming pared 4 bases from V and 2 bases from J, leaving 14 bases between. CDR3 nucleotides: TGTGCCAGTAGTAAGGGTTGGCGGGATCAAGAGACCCAGTACTTC. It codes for CASSKGWRDQETQYF.

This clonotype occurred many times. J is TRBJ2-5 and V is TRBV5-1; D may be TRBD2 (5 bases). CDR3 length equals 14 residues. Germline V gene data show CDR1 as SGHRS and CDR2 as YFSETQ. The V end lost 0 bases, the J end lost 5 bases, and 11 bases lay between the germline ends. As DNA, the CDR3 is TGCGCCAGCAGCTTGGACAGTTCGGGGGAGACCCAGTACTTC. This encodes CASSLDSSGETQYF.

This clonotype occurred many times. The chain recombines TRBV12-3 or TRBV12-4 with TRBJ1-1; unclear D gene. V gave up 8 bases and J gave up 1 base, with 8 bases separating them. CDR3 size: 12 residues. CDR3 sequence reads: CASQRWNTEAFF. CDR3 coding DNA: TGTGCCAGCCAGCGGTGGAACACTGAAGCTTTCTTT.

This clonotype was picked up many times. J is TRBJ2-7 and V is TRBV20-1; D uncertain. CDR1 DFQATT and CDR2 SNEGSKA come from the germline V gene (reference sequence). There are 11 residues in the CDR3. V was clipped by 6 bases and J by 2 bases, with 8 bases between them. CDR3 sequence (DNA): TGCAGTGCCGACGGCCCCTACGAGCAGTACTTC. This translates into CSADGPYEQYF.

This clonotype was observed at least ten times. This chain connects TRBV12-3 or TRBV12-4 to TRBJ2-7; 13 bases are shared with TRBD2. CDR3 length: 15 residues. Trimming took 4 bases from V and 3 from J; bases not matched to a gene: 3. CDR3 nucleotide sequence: TGTGCCAGCAGTTGGACTAGCGGGAGCCGCTACGAGCAGTACTTC. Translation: CASSWTSGSRYEQYF.

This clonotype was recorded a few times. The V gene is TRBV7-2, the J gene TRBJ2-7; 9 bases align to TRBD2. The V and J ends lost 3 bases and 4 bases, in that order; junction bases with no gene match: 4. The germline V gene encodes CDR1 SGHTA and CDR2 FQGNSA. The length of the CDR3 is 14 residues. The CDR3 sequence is CASSFSGSKYEQYF. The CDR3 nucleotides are TGTGCCAGCAGCTTTAGCGGGAGTAAGTACGAGCAGTACTTC.

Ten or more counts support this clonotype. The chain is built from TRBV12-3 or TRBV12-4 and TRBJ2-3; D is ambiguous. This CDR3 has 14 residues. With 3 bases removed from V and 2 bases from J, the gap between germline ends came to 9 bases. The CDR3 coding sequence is TGTGCCAGCAGTTTTTCCCGGGTCACAGATACGCAGTATTTT. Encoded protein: CASSFSRVTDTQYF.

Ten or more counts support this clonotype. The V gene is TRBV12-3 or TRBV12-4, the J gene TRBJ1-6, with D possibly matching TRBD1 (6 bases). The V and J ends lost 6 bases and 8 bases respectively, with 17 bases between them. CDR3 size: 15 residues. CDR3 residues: CASSQTGTQYSPLHF. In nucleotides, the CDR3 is TGTGCCAGCAGCCAAACCGGGACACAATATTCACCCCTCCACTTT.

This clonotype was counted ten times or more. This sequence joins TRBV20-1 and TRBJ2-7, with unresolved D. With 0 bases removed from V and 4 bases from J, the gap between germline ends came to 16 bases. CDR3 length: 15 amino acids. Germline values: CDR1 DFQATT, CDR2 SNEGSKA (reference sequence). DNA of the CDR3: TGCAGTGCTAGAGATGGGCGGACGGAATTATACGAGCAGTACTTC. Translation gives CSARDGRTELYEQYF.

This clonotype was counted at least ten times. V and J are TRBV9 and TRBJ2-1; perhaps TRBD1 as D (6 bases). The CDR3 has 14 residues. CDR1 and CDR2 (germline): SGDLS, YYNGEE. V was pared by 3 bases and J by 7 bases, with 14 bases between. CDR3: CASSATPGTNEQFF. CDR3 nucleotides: TGTGCCAGCAGCGCCACGCCGGGGACAAATGAGCAGTTCTTC.

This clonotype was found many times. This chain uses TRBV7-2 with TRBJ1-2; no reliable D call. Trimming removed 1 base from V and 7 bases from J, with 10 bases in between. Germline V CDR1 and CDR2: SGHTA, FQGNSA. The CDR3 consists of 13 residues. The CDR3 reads CASSLVDGGGYTF. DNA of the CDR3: TGTGCCAGCAGCTTAGTTGACGGTGGTGGCTACACCTTC.

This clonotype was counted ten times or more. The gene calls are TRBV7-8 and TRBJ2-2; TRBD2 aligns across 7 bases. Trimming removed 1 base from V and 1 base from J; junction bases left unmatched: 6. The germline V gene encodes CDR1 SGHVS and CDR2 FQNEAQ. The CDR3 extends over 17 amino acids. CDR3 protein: CASSLGGRALNTGELFF. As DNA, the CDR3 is TGTGCCAGCAGCTTAGGGGGGAGGGCCCTGAACACCGGGGAGCTGTTTTTT.

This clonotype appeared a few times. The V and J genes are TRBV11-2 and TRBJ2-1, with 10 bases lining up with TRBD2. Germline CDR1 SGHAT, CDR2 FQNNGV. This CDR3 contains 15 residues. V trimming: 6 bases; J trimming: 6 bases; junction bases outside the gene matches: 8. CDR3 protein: CASRPLAGVRNEQFF. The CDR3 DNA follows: TGTGCCAGCAGACCTCTAGCGGGAGTACGCAATGAGCAGTTCTTC.

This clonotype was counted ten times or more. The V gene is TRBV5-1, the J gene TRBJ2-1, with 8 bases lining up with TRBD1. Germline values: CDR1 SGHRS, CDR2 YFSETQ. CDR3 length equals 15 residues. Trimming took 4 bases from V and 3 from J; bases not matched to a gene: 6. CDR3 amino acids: CASSQGQGSYNEQFF. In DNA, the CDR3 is TGCGCCAGCAGCCAAGGACAGGGAAGCTACAATGAGCAGTTCTTC.

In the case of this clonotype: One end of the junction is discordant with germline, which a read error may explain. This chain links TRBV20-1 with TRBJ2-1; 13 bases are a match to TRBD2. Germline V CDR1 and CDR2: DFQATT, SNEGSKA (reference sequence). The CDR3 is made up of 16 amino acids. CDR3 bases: TGCAGTACTAGCGGGAGGGCCCTCGGGTCCTACAATGAGCAGTTCTTC. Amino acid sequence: CSTSGRALGSYNEQFF.

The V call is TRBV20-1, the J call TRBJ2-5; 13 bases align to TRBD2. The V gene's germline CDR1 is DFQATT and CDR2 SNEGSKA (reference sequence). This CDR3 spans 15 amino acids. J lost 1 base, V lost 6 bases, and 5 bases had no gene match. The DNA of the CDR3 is TGCAGTGCCATTCGACTAGCGGGAGGCCAAGAGACCCAGTACTTC. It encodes CSAIRLAGGQETQYF.

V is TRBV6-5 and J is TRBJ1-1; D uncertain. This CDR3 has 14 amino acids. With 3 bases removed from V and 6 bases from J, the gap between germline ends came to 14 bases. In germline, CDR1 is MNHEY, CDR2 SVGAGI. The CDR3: CASSYGLLKAEAFF. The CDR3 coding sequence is TGTGCCAGCAGTTATGGCCTACTGAAGGCTGAAGCTTTCTTT.

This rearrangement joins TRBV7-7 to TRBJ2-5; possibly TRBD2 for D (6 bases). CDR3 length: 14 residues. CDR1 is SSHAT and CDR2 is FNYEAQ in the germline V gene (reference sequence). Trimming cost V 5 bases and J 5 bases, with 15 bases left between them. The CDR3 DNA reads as TGTGCCAGCAGCCCCGTGGAGGGCCATGAGACCCAGTACTTC. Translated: CASSPVEGHETQYF.

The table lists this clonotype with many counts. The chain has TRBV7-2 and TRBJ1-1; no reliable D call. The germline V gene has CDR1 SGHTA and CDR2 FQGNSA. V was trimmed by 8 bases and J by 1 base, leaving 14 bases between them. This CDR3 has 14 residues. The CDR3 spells CASPGRERNTEAFF. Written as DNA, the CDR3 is TGTGCCAGCCCCGGTAGGGAAAGGAACACTGAAGCTTTCTTT.

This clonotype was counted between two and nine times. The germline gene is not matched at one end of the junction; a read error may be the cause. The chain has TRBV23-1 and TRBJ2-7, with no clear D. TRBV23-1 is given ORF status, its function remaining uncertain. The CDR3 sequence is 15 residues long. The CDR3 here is CASIQFPTGVYEQYF. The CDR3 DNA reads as TGCGCCAGCATTCAATTCCCTACCGGAGTGTACGAGCAGTACTTC.

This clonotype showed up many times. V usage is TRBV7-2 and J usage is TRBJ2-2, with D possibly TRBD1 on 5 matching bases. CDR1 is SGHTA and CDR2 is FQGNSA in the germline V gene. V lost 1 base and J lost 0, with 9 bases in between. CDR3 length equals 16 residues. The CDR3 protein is CASSLESRANTGELFF. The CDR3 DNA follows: TGTGCCAGCAGCTTAGAATCCAGGGCGAACACCGGGGAGCTGTTTTTT.

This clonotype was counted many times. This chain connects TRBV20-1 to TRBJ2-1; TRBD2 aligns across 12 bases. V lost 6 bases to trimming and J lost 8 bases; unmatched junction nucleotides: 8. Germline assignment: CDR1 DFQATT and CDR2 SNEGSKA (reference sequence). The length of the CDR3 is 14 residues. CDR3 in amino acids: CSAKTSGRMYEQFF. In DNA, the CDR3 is TGCAGTGCCAAGACTAGCGGGAGAATGTATGAGCAGTTCTTC.

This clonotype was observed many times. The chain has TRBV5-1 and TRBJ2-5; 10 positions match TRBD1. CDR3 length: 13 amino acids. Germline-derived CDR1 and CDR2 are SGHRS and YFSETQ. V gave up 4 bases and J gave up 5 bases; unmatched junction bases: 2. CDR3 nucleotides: TGCGCCAGCAGCGGGACAGGGGTGGAGACCCAGTACTTC. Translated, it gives CASSGTGVETQYF.

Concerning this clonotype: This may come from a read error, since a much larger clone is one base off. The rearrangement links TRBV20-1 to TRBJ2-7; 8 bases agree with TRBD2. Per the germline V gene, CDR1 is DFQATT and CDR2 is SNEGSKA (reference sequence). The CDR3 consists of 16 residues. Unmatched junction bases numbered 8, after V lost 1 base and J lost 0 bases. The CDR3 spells CSARGRASGLSYEQYF. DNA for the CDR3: TGCAGTGCTAGAGGAAGGGCTAGCGGGCTCTCCTACGAGCAGTACTTC.

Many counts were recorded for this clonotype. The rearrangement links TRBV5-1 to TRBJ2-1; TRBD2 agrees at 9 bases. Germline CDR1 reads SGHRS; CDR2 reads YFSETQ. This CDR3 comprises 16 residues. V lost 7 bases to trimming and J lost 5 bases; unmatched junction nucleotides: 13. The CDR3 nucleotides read TGCGCCAGCGGAAGGACGACTAGCGGAGCTAACAATGAGCAGTTCTTC. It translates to CASGRTTSGANNEQFF.